The rows below give T cell receptor beta chains drawn from one sample of a study of T cell responses to AZD1222 COVID-19 vaccine. TCRdb's copy holds only in-frame clones and misses some; the assay was immunoSEQ multiplex PCR. The table records approximately 42,000 clones, approximately 88% of them present only once. Sample: peripheral blood, taken 28 days after the second AZD1222 dose. These receptors originate from an adult who received the AZD1222 COVID-19 vaccine. The CDR3 runs from the conserved cysteine through the conserved F or W. The D gene is left open where the match is weak. Not all rows give a size; the values are once, few, many and, for expanded clones, a class.

length: 15; V: TRBV2; D: TRBD2; size: -; J: TRBJ2-1; CDR3: CASGLAGSFYNEQFF; DNA: TGTGCCAGCGGACTAGCGGGGTCCTTTTACAATGAGCAGTTCTTC
length: 15; V: TRBV6-5; D: TRBD1; size: -; J: TRBJ1-1; CDR3: CASINLGQGDTEAFF; DNA: TGTGCCAGCATTAACCTGGGACAGGGGGACACTGAAGCTTTCTTT
length: 15; V: TRBV7-9; D: -; size: -; J: TRBJ2-1; CDR3: CASSAGYPSYNEQFF; DNA: TGTGCCAGCAGCGCAGGGTACCCCTCCTACAATGAGCAGTTCTTC
length: 15; V: TRBV5-4; D: -; size: -; J: TRBJ2-5; CDR3: CASSPDGGWQETQYF; DNA: TGTGCCAGCAGCCCCGATGGAGGGTGGCAAGAGACCCAGTACTTC
length: 14; V: TRBV30; D: TRBD2; size: -; J: TRBJ2-5; CDR3: CAWSRSGSQETQYF; DNA: TGTGCCTGGAGTCGTAGCGGGAGCCAAGAGACCCAGTACTTC
length: 15; V: TRBV3-1/TRBV3-2; D: TRBD1; size: -; J: TRBJ1-1; CDR3: CASSPRTGGGTEAFF; DNA: TGTGCCAGCAGCCCCCGGACAGGGGGGGGCACTGAAGCTTTCTTT
length: 17; V: TRBV7-3; D: TRBD2; size: -; J: TRBJ2-3; CDR3: CASSGMASGRGTDTQYF; DNA: TGTGCCAGCAGCGGGATGGCTAGCGGGAGGGGCACAGATACGCAGTATTTT
length: 15; V: TRBV9; D: -; size: -; J: TRBJ2-2; CDR3: CASSVEDTNTGELFF; DNA: TGTGCCAGCAGCGTAGAGGACACGAACACCGGGGAGCTGTTTTTT
length: 14; V: TRBV7-9; D: -; size: -; J: TRBJ2-2; CDR3: CASSGNTNTGELFF; DNA: TGTGCCAGCAGCGGCAACACGAACACCGGGGAGCTGTTTTTT
length: 16; V: TRBV9; D: TRBD1; size: few; J: TRBJ1-6; CDR3: CASSPRQGADNSPLHF; DNA: TGTGCCAGCAGCCCGCGGCAGGGGGCGGATAATTCACCCCTCCACTTT
length: 17; V: TRBV4-2; D: TRBD2; size: -; J: TRBJ2-5; CDR3: CASSQAASGGPQETQYF; DNA: TGTGCCAGCAGCCAAGCGGCTAGCGGGGGACCGCAAGAGACCCAGTACTTC
length: 12; V: TRBV28; D: -; size: -; J: TRBJ2-2; CDR3: CASRTGPGELFF; DNA: TGTGCCAGCAGAACAGGGCCCGGGGAGCTGTTTTTT
length: 15; V: TRBV19; D: -; size: -; J: TRBJ1-1; CDR3: CASSISRRMNTEAFF; DNA: TGTGCCAGTAGTATCTCCCGGCGTATGAACACTGAAGCTTTCTTT
length: 17; V: TRBV7-8; D: -; size: -; J: TRBJ1-6; CDR3: CASSLASMGHRAEPLHF; DNA: TGTGCCAGCAGCTTAGCGAGTATGGGGCACAGGGCGGAGCCCCTCCACTTT
length: 16; V: TRBV7-2; D: -; size: -; J: TRBJ1-5; CDR3: CASSAPGGVGNQPQHF; DNA: TGTGCCAGCAGCGCCCCTGGCGGGGTAGGCAATCAGCCCCAGCATTTT
length: 20; V: TRBV12-2; D: -; size: -; J: TRBJ2-2; CDR3: CASRSTPGLAGGPDTGELFF; DNA: TGTGCAAGTCGCTCTACCCCGGGACTAGCGGGAGGGCCTGACACCGGGGAGCTGTTTTTT
length: 13; V: TRBV6-5; D: -; size: -; J: TRBJ2-7; CDR3: CASRSGDRYEQYF; DNA: TGTGCCAGCAGATCCGGGGACCGCTACGAGCAGTACTTC
length: 11; V: TRBV7-9; D: -; size: once; J: TRBJ2-1; CDR3: CASSFRNEQFF; DNA: TGTGCCAGCAGCTTCAGGAATGAGCAGTTCTTC
length: 14; V: TRBV5-1; D: -; size: -; J: TRBJ1-2; CDR3: CASSSGGGVYGYTF; DNA: TGCGCCAGCAGCTCCGGAGGGGGGGTCTATGGCTACACCTTC
length: 14; V: TRBV9; D: TRBD1; size: -; J: TRBJ1-1; CDR3: CASSVGTGSTEAFF; DNA: TGTGCCAGCAGCGTAGGGACAGGGAGCACTGAAGCTTTCTTT
length: 16; V: TRBV6-5; D: TRBD2; size: -; J: TRBJ2-3; CDR3: CASSYSAGGSTDTQYF; DNA: TGTGCCAGCAGTTACTCGGCGGGAGGGAGCACAGATACGCAGTATTTT
length: 14; V: TRBV19; D: -; size: -; J: TRBJ1-3; CDR3: CASKEGFSGNTIYF; DNA: TGTGCCAGTAAGGAGGGATTCTCTGGAAACACCATATATTTT
length: 12; V: TRBV7-9; D: -; size: -; J: TRBJ2-7; CDR3: CASATRSSEQYF; DNA: TGTGCCAGCGCCACTCGGTCGTCCGAGCAGTACTTC
length: 15; V: TRBV25-1; D: -; size: -; J: TRBJ1-2; CDR3: CASSEYGWGRHGYTF; DNA: TGTGCCAGCAGTGAATATGGCTGGGGTAGACATGGCTACACCTTC
length: 15; V: TRBV18; D: -; size: -; J: TRBJ2-6; CDR3: CASSEQGAGANVLTF; DNA: TGTGCCAGCTCAGAACAGGGAGCTGGGGCCAACGTCCTGACTTTC
length: 11; V: TRBV5-6; D: -; size: -; J: TRBJ1-1; CDR3: CASSLLGRAFF; DNA: TGTGCCAGCAGCTTGTTAGGGAGGGCTTTCTTT
length: 14; V: TRBV6-2/TRBV6-3; D: -; size: once; J: TRBJ2-3; CDR3: CASSYSTGINTQYF; DNA: TGTGCCAGCAGTTACTCGACGGGGATAAATACGCAGTATTTT
length: 13; V: TRBV7-3; D: -; size: -; J: TRBJ1-1; CDR3: CASSLGSYTEAFF; DNA: TGTGCCAGCAGCTTAGGATCTTACACTGAAGCTTTCTTT
length: 14; V: TRBV5-6; D: TRBD1; size: -; J: TRBJ1-6; CDR3: CASSRTGLNSPLHF; DNA: TGTGCCAGCAGCCGGACAGGGTTGAATTCACCCCTCCACTTT
length: 15; V: TRBV5-1; D: -; size: -; J: TRBJ1-3; CDR3: CASSLAMGSGNTIYF; DNA: TGCGCCAGCAGCTTGGCTATGGGCTCTGGAAACACCATATATTTT
length: 13; V: TRBV2; D: TRBD1; size: few; J: TRBJ1-5; CDR3: CASRQGLHQPQHF; DNA: TGTGCCAGCAGACAGGGGCTCCATCAGCCCCAGCATTTT
length: 18; V: TRBV7-8; D: TRBD1; size: -; J: TRBJ1-2; CDR3: CASSPRGTGQGTNYGYTF; DNA: TGTGCCAGCAGCCCCAGGGGAACTGGACAGGGGACTAACTATGGCTACACCTTC
length: 15; V: TRBV7-2; D: TRBD2; size: -; J: TRBJ2-3; CDR3: CASSNREGRTDTQYF; DNA: TGTGCCAGCAGTAACCGGGAGGGCAGGACAGATACGCAGTATTTT
length: 16; V: TRBV29-1; D: TRBD2; size: -; J: TRBJ2-2; CDR3: CSVGAGGFDNTGELFF; DNA: TGCAGCGTTGGAGCGGGGGGTTTTGATAACACCGGGGAGCTGTTTTTT
length: 15; V: TRBV30; D: -; size: -; J: TRBJ2-1; CDR3: CAWSGRATGYNEQFF; DNA: TGTGCCTGGAGTGGCCGGGCCACGGGGTACAATGAGCAGTTCTTC
length: 15; V: TRBV30; D: TRBD2; size: -; J: TRBJ2-1; CDR3: CAWSVLLAVDNEQFF; DNA: TGTGCCTGGAGTGTACTCCTAGCGGTTGACAATGAGCAGTTCTTC